A selection of T cell receptor beta chains follows, all from one sample in a study of response to subunit inactivated influenza vaccine. A single record per CDR3 protein comes from TCRdb applying MiXCR to the RT-PCR reads. The table shows fewer than 400,000 distinct CDR3 sequences, with 20% to 25% occurring only once. The material was PBMCs from blood, obtained around 22 months after vaccination. These receptors all stem from a man aged 45-69 years who received an inactivated influenza vaccine. Each CDR3 is given with its conserved first and last residue. A D gene is named only where the DNA matches it firmly. Some rows have no size entry. The others give once, few or many, or a class for an expanded clone.

TRBJ2-2,.,17,TRBV19,.,TGTGCCAGTAGTATCCATTCAAGGGTTCGGATCACCGGGGAGCTGTTTTTT,CASSIHSRVRITGELFF
TRBJ1-2,.,13,TRBV6-1,TRBD1,TGTGCCAGCAGACCGGACAGGGGGCTTGGCTACACCTTC,CASRPDRGLGYTF
TRBJ2-7,.,16,TRBV5-1,.,TGCGCCAGCAGCTTGGTTGTGGGCAGATTTTCCTACGAGCAGTACTTC,CASSLVVGRFSYEQYF
TRBJ2-3,.,15,TRBV4-2,.,TGTGCCAGCAGCCAGTCGTGGGAGGTCACAGATACGCAGTATTTT,CASSQSWEVTDTQYF
TRBJ2-7,few,12,TRBV28,.,TGTGCCAGCAGCCCCTCGGCCTACGAGCAGTACTTC,CASSPSAYEQYF
TRBJ2-5,.,14,TRBV28,.,TGTGCCAGCAGCCCCCCGCAGGGGAAAAAGACCCAGTACTTC,CASSPPQGKKTQYF
TRBJ2-5,.,11,TRBV28,.,TGTGCCAGCAGAATATGGGAGACCCAGTACTTC,CASRIWETQYF
TRBJ1-2,few,15,TRBV28,TRBD1,TGTGCCAGCAGACCACATACAGGGGCCACTCCTGGCTACACCTTC,CASRPHTGATPGYTF
TRBJ1-6,few,14,TRBV7-2,.,TGTGCCAGCAGCTTAGTTACCCTTAATTCACCCCTCCACTTT,CASSLVTLNSPLHF
TRBJ2-2,many,16,TRBV6-2/TRBV6-3,TRBD2,TGTGCCAGCAGTCAGGCGGGGGAGAGGGACACCGGGGAGCTGTTTTTT,CASSQAGERDTGELFF
TRBJ2-7,.,15,TRBV7-6,TRBD1,TGTGCCAGCAGCTCAAGCCCGGGACAGGGCTACGAGCAGTACTTC,CASSSSPGQGYEQYF
TRBJ2-7,.,14,TRBV18,.,TGTGCCAGCTCACCAATGACGGTCTCCTACGAGCAGTACTTC,CASSPMTVSYEQYF
TRBJ1-2,few,16,TRBV20-1,.,TGCAGTGCTAGAGTCATGGACAGTATGAGTAACTATGGCTACACCTTC,CSARVMDSMSNYGYTF
TRBJ2-1,.,15,TRBV12-3/TRBV12-4,.,TGTGCCAGCAGTTTAGGGAGATTCGAGGGCGATGAGCAGTTCTTC,CASSLGRFEGDEQFF
TRBJ1-5,many,16,TRBV4-1,.,TGCGCCAGCAGCCAGGGGGGGACAACCGGGCGTCAGCCCCAGCATTTT,CASSQGGTTGRQPQHF
TRBJ1-3,.,13,TRBV5-6,.,TGTGCCAGCAGCTTAACAGCGGGAAACACCATATATTTT,CASSLTAGNTIYF
TRBJ1-6,.,13,TRBV18,.,TGTGCCAGCTCACCACCCGGACAAGGCCGGATCCACTTT,CASSPPGQGRIHF
TRBJ2-3,few,12,TRBV7-3,.,TGTGCCAGCAGCGACGACAGAGATACGCAGTATTTT,CASSDDRDTQYF
TRBJ1-4,few,16,TRBV5-5,.,TGTGCCAGCAGCTTGGCCACGGGGGAAACTAATGAAAAACTGTTTTTT,CASSLATGETNEKLFF
TRBJ2-1,.,14,TRBV18,TRBD1,TGTGCCAGCTCAGAGACAGGGCTATACAATGAGCAGTTCTTC,CASSETGLYNEQFF
TRBJ2-6,once,18,TRBV3-1,.,TGTGCCAGCAGCCAAGATCCGACTAGTCTCTCTGGGGCCAACGTCCTGACTTTC,CASSQDPTSLSGANVLTF
TRBJ2-7,few,12,TRBV18,.,TGTGCCAGCTCAGACAGCTCCTACGAGCAGTACTTC,CASSDSSYEQYF
TRBJ2-3,.,14,TRBV7-2,TRBD2,TGTGCCAGCAGGAGTAGCGGGAGAACAGATACGCAGTATTTT,CASRSSGRTDTQYF
TRBJ2-1,.,14,TRBV29-1,.,TGCAGCGCTGGGACTGGGGGGATCTACAATGAGCAGTTCTTC,CSAGTGGIYNEQFF
TRBJ2-7,few,13,TRBV6-6,.,TGTGCCAGCAGTCCTGGACGGATCTACGAGCAGTACTTC,CASSPGRIYEQYF
TRBJ1-5,few,11,TRBV5-4,.,TGTGCCAGCAGCTTGCGACAGCCCCAGCATTTT,CASSLRQPQHF
TRBJ1-5,few,15,TRBV7-2,.,TGTGCCAGCTCGAGGCGGGTTGGGAGCAATCAGCCCCAGCATTTT,CASSRRVGSNQPQHF
TRBJ1-4,.,16,TRBV4-1,TRBD1,TGCGCCAGCAGCCAGGGACAACAGGGGCGGAGGGAAAAACTGTTTTTT,CASSQGQQGRREKLFF
TRBJ1-5,.,17,TRBV4-1,TRBD1,TGCGCCAGCAGTAAAGGGACAGGCAGGGGATTTAATCAGCCCCAGCAATTT,CASSKGTGRGFNQPQQF
TRBJ2-2,.,20,TRBV4-3,TRBD2,TGCGCCAGCAGCCTCCCCAGAAGGACTAGCGGGGGTACGAACACCGGGGAGCTGTTTTTT,CASSLPRRTSGGTNTGELFF
TRBJ1-2,few,13,TRBV12-3/TRBV12-4,.,TGTGCCAGCAGCCCTGACAGGACCCATGGCTACACCTTC,CASSPDRTHGYTF
TRBJ2-1,few,14,TRBV2,.,TGTGCCAGCATGCGGATGGGTAGCGGCCGCGGCGGGTTCTTC,CASMRMGSGRGGFF
TRBJ1-5,few,16,TRBV19,.,TGTGCCAGTAGTATTTTAGGAGGTGTGGGTAATCAGCCCCAGCATTTT,CASSILGGVGNQPQHF
TRBJ1-1,.,11,TRBV3-1,.,TGTGCCAGCAGTTCAGACAGGGAAGCTTTCTTT,CASSSDREAFF
TRBJ2-3,few,15,TRBV4-3,TRBD2,TGCGCCAGCAGCCTTAGCGGGGGTTGGACAGATACGCAGTATTTT,CASSLSGGWTDTQYF
TRBJ2-3,.,17,TRBV5-1,.,TGCGCCAGCAGCTTGGCTATTTCAACCTCTAGCACAGATACGCAGTATTTT,CASSLAISTSSTDTQYF
TRBJ2-5,.,13,TRBV7-2,TRBD1,TGTGCCAGCAGCCACAGGGGGCGGGAGACCCAGTACTTC,CASSHRGRETQYF
TRBJ2-4,.,15,TRBV24-1,TRBD1,TGTGCCACCAGTGATCTCAGGACAGGAAAATACATTCAGTACTTC,CATSDLRTGKYIQYF
TRBJ2-7,.,14,TRBV29-1,TRBD1,TGCAGCGTGGTCGCCGGGACAGTTTCCTACGAGCAGTACTTC,CSVVAGTVSYEQYF
TRBJ1-2,few,13,TRBV10-2,TRBD1,TGCGCCAGCAGTGACGGCGACAGGGGTGGCTACACCTTC,CASSDGDRGGYTF
TRBJ1-5,few,14,TRBV6-5,.,TGTGCCAGCAGTTACGGCGCGGGATCAGGGCCCCAGCATTTT,CASSYGAGSGPQHF
TRBJ1-5,few,14,TRBV20-1,.,TGCAGTGCTAGCCTTTCCCCGGCTCTACAGCCCCAGCATTTT,CSASLSPALQPQHF
TRBJ2-6,.,16,TRBV2,.,TGTGCCAGCAGTGAAGCCAACAGGAATGGGGCCAACTTCCTGACTTTC,CASSEANRNGANFLTF
TRBJ1-1,many,13,TRBV10-3,.,TGTGCCATCAGCAGGTCCAGGGACACTGAAGCTTTCTTT,CAISRSRDTEAFF
TRBJ1-5,few,13,TRBV6-1,.,TGTGCCAGCAGTGAAATGGTCAATCAGCCCCAGCATTTT,CASSEMVNQPQHF
TRBJ2-7,few,13,TRBV7-9,.,TGTGCCAGCAGCCGAGCTAGAGGAGGCGAGCAGTACTTC,CASSRARGGEQYF
TRBJ2-3,.,16,TRBV7-2,TRBD2,TGTGCCAGCAGCGTAGCACCGGGACTAGCGGGAGGTCTCCCGTATTTT,CASSVAPGLAGGLPYF
TRBJ2-7,.,16,TRBV28,TRBD2,TGTGCCAGCAGCCTGCGAACTAGCGGGGCTTTCCTCGAGCAGTACTTC,CASSLRTSGAFLEQYF
TRBJ2-3,many,16,TRBV10-3,.,TGTGCCATCAGTGAGTCCTTACTCCCAGGCGCAGATACGCAGTATTTT,CAISESLLPGADTQYF
TRBJ2-5,.,13,TRBV18,.,TGTGCCAGCTCGCCGAACAGACAAGAGACCCAGTACTTC,CASSPNRQETQYF
TRBJ1-2,few,14,TRBV12-3/TRBV12-4,.,TGTGCCAGCAGTTTAGGGAGACAACGGGATGGCTACACCTTC,CASSLGRQRDGYTF
TRBJ1-4,.,15,TRBV4-1,.,TGCGCCAGCAGACACCTATTGGCAACTAATGAAAAACTGTTTTTT,CASRHLLATNEKLFF
TRBJ2-7,many,15,TRBV12-3/TRBV12-4,TRBD1,TGTGCCAGCAGTTTAGTTGACAGGGGATTCTACGAGCAGTACTTC,CASSLVDRGFYEQYF
TRBJ2-7,.,15,TRBV29-1,TRBD1,TGCAGCGTCCAAAGGGGACAGGGCCAGCCCCACGAGCAGTACTTC,CSVQRGQGQPHEQYF
TRBJ2-5,few,14,TRBV7-2,.,TGTGCCAGCAGAGTCCAGGCCCGCCAAGAGACCCAGTACTTC,CASRVQARQETQYF